This TCR beta chain is drawn from a study of identical twins. Broader study findings: Abundant cord blood beta clonotypes carried fewer insertions; memory repertoires showed none. Models underestimated TCR alpha sharing (out-of-frame) in monozygotic twins. Beta out-of-frame sequences showed weaker excess twin sharing.

Regarding this clonotype: Antigen: not known.

Using its own MiXCR run on the 5' RACE reads, TCRdb lists one record per CDR3 protein. This sample carries roughly 200,000 distinct CDR3 sequences, approximately 8.3% of them seen once, and the ten largest clones take less than 2%. The V segment lost 0 bases and the J segment 0 bases; nucleotides outside the gene matches: 10. Germline CDR1 reads SGHAT; CDR2 reads FQNNGV. The CDR3 runs 20 residues. The same sample was also used in a study of yellow fever vaccine responses in identical twins.

The receptor comes from a woman younger than 35 in good health. The genes are TRBV11-2 and TRBJ2-1; 11 bases fit TRBD2. The specimen was memory (CD45RO+) T cells sorted from blood. The chain's CDR3 is CASSLEGLAGGPSSYNEQFF. Here the CDR3 DNA reads TGTGCCAGCAGCTTAGAGGGGCTAGCGGGGGGCCCGAGCTCCTACAATGAGCAGTTCTTC.